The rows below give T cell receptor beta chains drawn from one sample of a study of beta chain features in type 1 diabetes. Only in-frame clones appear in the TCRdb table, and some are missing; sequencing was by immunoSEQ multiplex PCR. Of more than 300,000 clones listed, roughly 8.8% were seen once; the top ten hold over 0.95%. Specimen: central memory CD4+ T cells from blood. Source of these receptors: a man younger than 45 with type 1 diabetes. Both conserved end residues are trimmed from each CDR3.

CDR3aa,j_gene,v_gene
AWSLVAGGGYT,TRBJ1-2,TRBV30
ASSVDQRTDDGYREQF,TRBJ2-1,TRBV9
ASTSGHQTQY,TRBJ2-5,TRBV28
SSLADSGYGYT,TRBJ1-2,TRBV29-1
ASKGDRGNNSPLH,TRBJ1-6,TRBV9
ASSLLNDNEQF,TRBJ2-1,TRBV5-4
ASSIGQVPSTDTQY,TRBJ2-3,TRBV5-1
AISESSGRDGYT,TRBJ1-2,TRBV10-3
ASSRHRSSYEQY,TRBJ2-7,TRBV25-1
AWNPGANTQY,TRBJ2-3,TRBV30
ASTHPLERGNGYT,TRBJ1-2,TRBV4-1
ASSVGGGFSNEQF,TRBJ2-1,TRBV2
ASSFDGGGYT,TRBJ1-2,TRBV5-1
ASSLAGGTDTQY,TRBJ2-3,TRBV6-5
ASSPGPDSNQPQH,TRBJ1-5,TRBV27
ASRYTQGAQNGYT,TRBJ1-2,TRBV27
SVRARTANTEAF,TRBJ1-1,TRBV29-1
SAILGTYEQY,TRBJ2-7,TRBV29-1
ASSYGQVHGVEAF,TRBJ1-1,TRBV5-1
ASSVDGARMNTQY,TRBJ2-3,TRBV9
ASSRDRGTGELF,TRBJ2-2,TRBV5-6
ASSLDPGAGANVLT,TRBJ2-6,TRBV7-2
ASSQGLGIYEQY,TRBJ2-7,TRBV11-2
ASSLGRGRQETQY,TRBJ2-5,TRBV18
ASSPYRNTEAF,TRBJ1-1,TRBV14
SADNSYEQY,TRBJ2-7,TRBV20-1
ASSDRGNLGANVLT,TRBJ2-6,TRBV2
AWSGGPGTGELF,TRBJ2-2,TRBV30
ASSYGLGQGWNEQF,TRBJ2-1,TRBV6-5
AWSDGLLGDTQY,TRBJ2-3,TRBV30
ASSLSGISYEQY,TRBJ2-7,TRBV7-9
ASSYDRANEKLF,TRBJ1-4,TRBV6-5
ASSHGDSLPEQY,TRBJ2-7,TRBV5-1
ASSETGGTNVLT,TRBJ2-6,TRBV25-1
ASSLYGGSEQY,TRBJ2-7,TRBV28
ASSLDRANSPLH,TRBJ1-6,TRBV7-2
ASSQEARDNSPLH,TRBJ1-6,TRBV4-3
ASRLAGLYNEQF,TRBJ2-1,TRBV19